This entry describes one TCR beta chain. Trimming at V came to 4 bases and at J to 11 bases, leaving 8 bases not matched to a gene. Germline CDR1 is SGDLS and CDR2 is YYNGEE. CDR3 length: 13 residues. The data originate from a study of STAT5B mutations in CD4+ large granular lymphocyte leukemia. Buffy coats from healthy blood donors served as controls. Libraries were prepared by immunoSEQ multiplex PCR; TCRdb keeps only in-frame clonotypes and omits some of them. Seen here are approximately 41,000 clones, almost 85% observed once, and the top ten hold roughly 1.2%. The sample taken for sequencing was CD4+ T cells from blood buffy coats. The genes are TRBV9 and TRBJ1-1; TRBD1 matches 10 bases. The clonotype comes from a human donor in good health. The CDR3 DNA sequence: TGTGCCAGCAGCCTAGAGACAGGGGGCCGGGCTTTCTTT. Protein product: CASSLETGGRAFF.